These 24 T cell receptor beta chains share one sample of origin, sequenced in a study of T cells in Graves' hyperthyroidism and ophthalmopathy. There were TCR beta CDR3 regions amplified from RNA transcripts. The HTBI primer set served for first-round RT-PCR of the TCR CDR3. Via MiXCR, TCRdb re-called the multiplex PCR reads, giving one row per CDR3 protein. There are hundreds of thousands of distinct CDR3 sequences in the sample; 14% occur only once, and 10% lies in the top ten. Sample: blood. The receptors were sampled from a woman younger than 35 with Graves' hyperthyroidism.

This clonotype appeared many times. The chain recombines TRBV14 with TRBJ1-3; D unresolved. V lost 0 bases, J lost 0 bases, and 6 bases lay in between. Germline V CDR1 and CDR2: SGHDN, FVKESK. The CDR3 runs to 15 residues. The CDR3 protein is CASSQDYSSGNTIYF. The CDR3 DNA reads as TGTGCCAGCAGCCAAGATTACAGCTCTGGAAACACCATATATTTT.

This clonotype appeared many times. The chain joins TRBV12-3 or TRBV12-4 to TRBJ2-5; D is possibly TRBD1 (5 bases). Trimming took off 7 bases at V and 5 bases at J, with 14 bases between the two ends. This CDR3 comprises 13 residues. The chain's CDR3 is CASTRFRAETQYF. The CDR3 DNA is TGTGCCAGCACCCGTTTCAGGGCCGAGACCCAGTACTTC.

The table lists this clonotype with a few counts. This chain links TRBV7-9 with TRBJ2-7; 9 bases map to TRBD2. Per germline, CDR1 SEHNR and CDR2 FQNEAQ (reference sequence). Trimming took 7 bases from V and 7 from J; bases not matched to a gene: 14. There are 15 residues in the CDR3. In DNA form, the CDR3 reads TGTGCCAGCACCCGGCGAAGCGGGAGGATCAATGAGCAGTACTTC. It translates to CASTRRSGRINEQYF.

Written as DNA, the CDR3 is TGTGCCAGCAGTTACGATCAGGGGGACTTCGGGGGCTACACCTTC. It codes for CASSYDQGDFGGYTF. V and J are TRBV6-5 and TRBJ1-2; 7 bases match TRBD1. V gave up 2 bases and J gave up 8 bases; unmatched junction bases: 11. Germline CDR1 reads MNHEY; CDR2 reads SVGAGI. The CDR3 extends over 15 amino acids.

Many counts were recorded for this clonotype. V gene TRBV27 combines with J gene TRBJ2-1; 11 nucleotides agree with TRBD2. Germline CDR1 is MNHEY and CDR2 is SMNVEV (reference sequence). The CDR3 totals 18 residues. J gave up 2 bases and V 10 bases, and 16 bases lay outside the gene matches. The CDR3 nucleotides read TGTGCCACCCCTCGGGCTAGCGGGAGGCCCCACCCCTACAATGAGCAGTTCTTC. It codes for CATPRASGRPHPYNEQFF.

This clonotype was detected many times. The chain recombines TRBV9 with TRBJ2-7; D is possibly TRBD1 or TRBD2 (6 bases each). This CDR3 has 18 amino acids. The V gene lost 3 bases and the J gene lost 6 bases, with 28 bases spanning the gap. Germline-derived CDR1 and CDR2 are SGDLS and YYNGEE. The CDR3 is CASSGGGGTLLHWSEQYF. In nucleotides, the CDR3 is TGTGCCAGCAGCGGTGGGGGCGGGACCCTCCTCCATTGGAGCGAGCAGTACTTC.

This chain joins TRBV20-1 and TRBJ2-3; TRBD2 agrees at 9 bases. Germline CDR1 DFQATT, CDR2 SNEGSKA (reference sequence). V shed 2 bases and J 6 bases; nucleotides not matched to a gene: 12. The CDR3 sequence is 16 residues long. CDR3 sequence reads: CSARRDVAGAGDTQYF. Here the CDR3 DNA reads TGCAGTGCTAGAAGGGACGTAGCGGGAGCTGGGGATACGCAGTATTTT.

This clonotype was detected only a few times. The rearrangement uses TRBV20-1 and TRBJ1-6; TRBD1 might be the D (6 bases). This CDR3 comprises 19 residues. Trimming took 0 bases from V and 4 from J, leaving 22 bases between them. The germline CDR1 and CDR2 sequences are DFQATT and SNEGSKA (reference sequence). DNA of the CDR3: TGCAGTGCTAGAGATCTTGGTTCGATTGACGGGACATATAATTCACCCCTCCACTTT. This translates into CSARDLGSIDGTYNSPLHF.

There are many counts of this clonotype. This rearrangement joins TRBV20-1 to TRBJ1-5, with D hard to call. Trimming removed 3 bases at V and 1 base at J, with 10 bases between. The germline V gene encodes CDR1 DFQATT and CDR2 SNEGSKA (reference sequence). This CDR3 contains 14 residues. CDR3 loop: CSASPHVSNQPQHF. Written as DNA, the CDR3 is TGCAGTGCTAGCCCCCACGTAAGCAATCAGCCCCAGCATTTT.

This clonotype was seen at least ten times. V is TRBV28 and J is TRBJ1-6, with 8 bases aligning to TRBD1. Germline trimming cut 4 bases from V and 9 bases from J; bases unmatched to any gene: 5. This CDR3 region has 14 residues. The germline V gene encodes CDR1 MDHEN and CDR2 SYDVKM. CDR3 residues: CASSYQTGASPLHF. The CDR3, as DNA: TGTGCCAGCAGTTACCAGACAGGGGCTTCACCCCTCCACTTT.

This clonotype was recorded at least ten times. V gene TRBV6-1 combines with J gene TRBJ1-2; D is unresolved. This CDR3 is 11 amino acids long. CDR1 and CDR2 (germline): MNHNS, SASEGT. The V end was cut by 3 bases, the J end by 6 bases, with 5 bases between. CDR3 region: CASSERDGYTF. The CDR3 DNA reads as TGTGCCAGCAGTGAGAGGGATGGCTACACCTTC.

This clonotype has ten or more counts. The chain has TRBV7-8 and TRBJ2-7; the match to TRBD2 covers 8 bases. Germline V gene data show CDR1 as SGHVS and CDR2 as FQNEAQ. The CDR3 length is 18 residues. The junction had 14 bases not matched to a gene; V was cut back by 2 bases and J by 2 bases. CDR3 bases: TGTGCCAGCAGCTTATGGGTTGCAGGACTAGCTGGGGCCTACGAGCAGTACTTC. As protein: CASSLWVAGLAGAYEQYF.

This clonotype has just a few counts. The chain recombines TRBV11-2 with TRBJ2-5; a weak D match, TRBD1 (5 bases). V lost 1 base to trimming and J lost 1 base, with 10 bases between them. The CDR3 sequence is 15 residues long. Per germline, CDR1 SGHAT and CDR2 FQNNGV. This chain's CDR3 is CASSLVGQFQETQYF. For the CDR3, the DNA is TGTGCCAGCAGCTTAGTGGGGCAGTTCCAAGAGACCCAGTACTTC.

A few counts support this clonotype. V gene TRBV6-4 combines with J gene TRBJ2-1; 8 bases line up with TRBD2. The CDR3 is 17 residues long. Germline CDR1 MRHNA, CDR2 SNTAGT. Germline trimming cut 6 bases from V and 0 bases from J; bases unmatched to any gene: 10. The CDR3 bases are TGTGCCAGCAGCAGGACTAGCTCCCGGAGCTCCTACAATGAGCAGTTCTTC. It is translated as CASSRTSSRSSYNEQFF.

Only a few counts were recorded for this clonotype. The chain recombines TRBV11-3 with TRBJ2-1; 10 nucleotides align to TRBD2. This CDR3 has 22 residues. V dropped 1 base and J dropped 2; count of bases not matched to a gene: 20. Per the germline V gene, CDR1 is SGHNT and CDR2 is YENEEA. CDR3 DNA sequence: TGTGCCAGCAGCTTAGTATACCGAACTAGCGGGAACCCTTCGAGCCCCTACAATGAGCAGTTCTTC. As protein: CASSLVYRTSGNPSSPYNEQFF. Combining the CDR3 with reference TRBV11-3 and TRBJ2-1 gives the whole variable domain EAGVVQSPRYKIIEKKQPVAFWCNPISGHNTLYWYLQNLGQGPELLIRYENEEAVDDSQLPKDRFSAERLKGVDSTLKIQPAELGDSAVYLCASSLVYRTSGNPSSPYNEQFFGPGTRLTVL.

The rearrangement links TRBV7-9 to TRBJ1-1; weak D call: TRBD1 (6 bases). The germline CDR1 and CDR2 sequences are SEHNR and FQNEAQ (reference sequence). The CDR3 totals 14 residues. V lost 6 bases and J lost 5, with 16 bases in between. In DNA form, the CDR3 reads TGTGCCAGCAGTTCATCAGGGGTGGGGACTGAAGCTTTCTTT. Amino acids: CASSSSGVGTEAFF.

V and J are TRBV27 and TRBJ2-1, with 10 bases fitting TRBD2. Trimming took 2 bases from V and 8 from J; bases not matched to a gene: 6. In germline, CDR1 is MNHEY, CDR2 SMNVEV (reference sequence). This CDR3 is 15 amino acids long. CDR3 in DNA: TGTGCCAGCAGTTTACGGCTAGCGGGAGCACATGAGCAGTTCTTC. Protein product: CASSLRLAGAHEQFF.

This clonotype was observed at least ten times. The chain recombines TRBV18 with TRBJ2-2; D perhaps matches TRBD1 (6 bases). V gave up 0 bases and J gave up 6 bases, with 17 bases separating them. Germline CDR1 KGHSH, CDR2 LQKENI. The CDR3 consists of 17 residues. CDR3 coding DNA: TGTGCCAGCTCACCACCAGCAGGGGAACGGAATTCCGGGGAGCTGTTTTTT. It translates to CASSPPAGERNSGELFF.

This clonotype was counted ten times or more. V is TRBV29-1 and J is TRBJ2-5; tentative D call: TRBD1 (7 bases). The CDR3 covers 12 residues. CDR1 is SQVTM, CDR2 ANQGSEA, per germline. V was clipped by 3 bases and J by 4 bases, with 9 bases between them. The CDR3 DNA reads TGCAGCGTTGAGGAGGGGGCAGAGACCCAGTACTTC. Its protein product is CSVEEGAETQYF.

The sample holds a few counts of this clonotype. The chain carries TRBV10-3 and TRBJ2-7, with 7 bases identical to TRBD1. Per germline, CDR1 ENHRY and CDR2 SYGVKD. This CDR3 comprises 14 residues. Trimming cost V 4 bases and J 2 bases; bases outside gene matches: 5. Written as DNA, the CDR3 is TGTGCCATCAGTGCGGACAGGAACCCCTACGAGCAGTACTTC. It specifies CAISADRNPYEQYF.

This clonotype was observed a handful of times. This sequence joins TRBV6-1 and TRBJ1-6; D not certain. Germline values: CDR1 MNHNS, CDR2 SASEGT. The CDR3 is 15 residues long. V dropped 5 bases and J dropped 7 bases, with 15 bases sitting between them. Here the CDR3 reads CASSIRPGRNSPLHF. The CDR3 DNA reads as TGTGCCAGCAGTATCCGACCCGGGAGAAATTCACCCCTCCACTTT.

The CDR3 region is CASSPLTSGGSYEQYF. The CDR3 DNA sequence: TGTGCCAGCAGTCCATTGACTAGCGGGGGCTCCTACGAGCAGTACTTC. V is TRBV27 and J is TRBJ2-7; the match to TRBD2 covers 12 bases. The V gene's germline CDR1 is MNHEY and CDR2 SMNVEV (reference sequence). The junction had 5 bases not matched to a gene; V was cut back by 5 bases and J by 0 bases. The CDR3 is 16 amino acids.

This clonotype was counted many times. The chain joins TRBV28 to TRBJ2-7, with 9 bases lining up with TRBD2. The trim removed 2 bases at V and 3 bases at J, leaving 11 bases unmatched. This CDR3 has 17 residues. CDR1 is MDHEN, CDR2 SYDVKM, per germline. Written as DNA, the CDR3 is TGTGCCAGCAGTTTAGGGGGGGTTTGGCGGGAGGGCTACGAGCAGTACTTC. This gives the protein CASSLGGVWREGYEQYF.

This clonotype appeared many times. This chain joins TRBV3-1 and TRBJ1-1; D ambiguous. V lost 5 bases, J lost 0 bases, and 10 bases lay in between. The CDR3 sequence is 14 residues long. Germline loops: CDR1 LGHDT, CDR2 YNNKEL (reference sequence). The CDR3 bases are TGTGCCAGCAGCGAGGAGGTCATGAACACTGAAGCTTTCTTT. It codes for CASSEEVMNTEAFF.